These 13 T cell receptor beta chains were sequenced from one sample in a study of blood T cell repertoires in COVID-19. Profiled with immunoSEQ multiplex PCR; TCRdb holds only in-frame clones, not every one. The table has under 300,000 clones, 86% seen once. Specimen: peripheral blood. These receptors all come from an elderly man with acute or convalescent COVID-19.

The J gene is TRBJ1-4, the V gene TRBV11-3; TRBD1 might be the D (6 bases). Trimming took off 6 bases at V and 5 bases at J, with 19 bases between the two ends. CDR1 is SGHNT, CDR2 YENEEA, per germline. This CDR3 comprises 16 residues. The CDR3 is CASRSNRDSTNEKLFF. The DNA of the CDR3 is TGTGCCAGCAGGAGCAACAGGGATAGTACCAATGAAAAACTGTTTTTT. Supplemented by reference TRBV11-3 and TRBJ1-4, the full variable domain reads EAGVVQSPRYKIIEKKQPVAFWCNPISGHNTLYWYLQNLGQGPELLIRYENEEAVDDSQLPKDRFSAERLKGVDSTLKIQPAELGDSAVYLCASRSNRDSTNEKLFFGSGTQLSVL.

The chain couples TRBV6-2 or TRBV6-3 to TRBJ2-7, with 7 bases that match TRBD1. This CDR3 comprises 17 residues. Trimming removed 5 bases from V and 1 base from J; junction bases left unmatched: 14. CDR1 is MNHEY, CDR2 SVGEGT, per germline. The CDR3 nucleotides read TGTGCCAGCAGTGCAGGTGAGAACAGGGGTCCTTCCTACGAGCAGTACTTC. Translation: CASSAGENRGPSYEQYF.

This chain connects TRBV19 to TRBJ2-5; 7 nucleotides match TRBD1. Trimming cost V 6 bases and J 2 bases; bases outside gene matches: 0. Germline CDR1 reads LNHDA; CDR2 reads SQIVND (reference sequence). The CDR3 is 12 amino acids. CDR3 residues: CASRDRQETQYF. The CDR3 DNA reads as TGTGCCAGTAGGGACAGGCAAGAGACCCAGTACTTC.

CDR3 sequence: CASGDRGNSNQPQHF. CDR3 sequence (DNA): TGCGCCAGCGGCGACAGGGGTAATAGCAATCAGCCCCAGCATTTT. The V and J genes are TRBV4-3 and TRBJ1-5; 8 nucleotides agree with TRBD1. The CDR3 runs to 15 residues. From germline, CDR1 is LGHNA and CDR2 YSLEER. V lost 8 bases, J lost 0 bases, and 6 bases stayed unmatched.

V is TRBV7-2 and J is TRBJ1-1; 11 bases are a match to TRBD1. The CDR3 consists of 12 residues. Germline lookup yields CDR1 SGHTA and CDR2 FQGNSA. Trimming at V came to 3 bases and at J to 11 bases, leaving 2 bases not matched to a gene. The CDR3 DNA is TGTGCCAGCAGCTTCTGGACAGGGGGCGCTTTCTTT. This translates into CASSFWTGGAFF.

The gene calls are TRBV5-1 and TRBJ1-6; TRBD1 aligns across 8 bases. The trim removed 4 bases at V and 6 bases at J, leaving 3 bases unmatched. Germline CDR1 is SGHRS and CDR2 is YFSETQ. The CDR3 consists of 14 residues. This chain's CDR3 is CASSQDRVNSPLHF. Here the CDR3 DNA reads TGCGCCAGCAGCCAGGACAGGGTTAATTCACCCCTCCACTTT.

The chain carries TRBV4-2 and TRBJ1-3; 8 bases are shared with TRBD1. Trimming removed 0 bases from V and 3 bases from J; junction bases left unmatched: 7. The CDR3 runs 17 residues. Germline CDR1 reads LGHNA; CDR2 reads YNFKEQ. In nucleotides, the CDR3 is TGTGCCAGCAGCCAAGATCCTCACAGGGGGGTTGGAAACACCATATATTTT. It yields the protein CASSQDPHRGVGNTIYF.

The CDR3 DNA is TGTGCCAGCAGCTCTTTGGGACTACCTCAAGAGACCCAGTACTTC. Translating gives CASSSLGLPQETQYF. The chain links TRBV7-2 to TRBJ2-5, with TRBD2 matching 7 bases. The CDR3 sequence is 15 residues long. The trim removed 4 bases at V and 2 bases at J, leaving 7 bases unmatched. Germline CDR1 reads SGHTA; CDR2 reads FQGNSA.

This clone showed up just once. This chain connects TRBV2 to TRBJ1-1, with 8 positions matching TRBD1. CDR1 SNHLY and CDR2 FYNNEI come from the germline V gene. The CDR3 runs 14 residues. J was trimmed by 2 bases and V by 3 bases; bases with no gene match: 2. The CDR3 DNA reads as TGTGCCAGCAGTGAGACAGGGGTCAACACTGAAGCTTTCTTT. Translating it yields CASSETGVNTEAFF.

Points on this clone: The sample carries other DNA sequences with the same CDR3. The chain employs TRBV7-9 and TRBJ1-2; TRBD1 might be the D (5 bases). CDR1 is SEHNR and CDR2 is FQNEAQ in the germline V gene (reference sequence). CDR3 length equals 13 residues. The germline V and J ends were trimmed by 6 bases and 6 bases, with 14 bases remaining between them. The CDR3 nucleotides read TGTGCCAGCAGTCCTCAGGGCTTGGATGGCTACACCTTC. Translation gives CASSPQGLDGYTF.

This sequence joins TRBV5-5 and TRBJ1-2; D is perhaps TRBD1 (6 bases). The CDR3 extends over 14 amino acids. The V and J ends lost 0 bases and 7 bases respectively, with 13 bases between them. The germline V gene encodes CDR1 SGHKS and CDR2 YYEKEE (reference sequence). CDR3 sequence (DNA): TGTGCCAGCAGCTTGGGGCAGGGGTTCCTTGGCTACACCTTC. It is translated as CASSLGQGFLGYTF.

Here the CDR3 reads CASSLAATEAFF. The CDR3, as DNA: TGTGCCAGCTCCCTGGCCGCCACGGAAGCTTTCTTT. The chain joins TRBV28 to TRBJ1-1; D remains ambiguous. V shed 8 bases and J shed 8 bases, with 15 bases lying between them. Germline CDR1 and CDR2: MDHEN and SYDVKM. The CDR3 is made up of 12 amino acids.

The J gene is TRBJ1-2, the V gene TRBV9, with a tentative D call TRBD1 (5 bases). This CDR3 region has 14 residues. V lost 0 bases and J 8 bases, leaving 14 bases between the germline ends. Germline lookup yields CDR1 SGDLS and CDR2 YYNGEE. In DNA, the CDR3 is TGTGCCAGCAGCGTAGATTTAGGGGTTATCGGCTACACCTTC. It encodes CASSVDLGVIGYTF.